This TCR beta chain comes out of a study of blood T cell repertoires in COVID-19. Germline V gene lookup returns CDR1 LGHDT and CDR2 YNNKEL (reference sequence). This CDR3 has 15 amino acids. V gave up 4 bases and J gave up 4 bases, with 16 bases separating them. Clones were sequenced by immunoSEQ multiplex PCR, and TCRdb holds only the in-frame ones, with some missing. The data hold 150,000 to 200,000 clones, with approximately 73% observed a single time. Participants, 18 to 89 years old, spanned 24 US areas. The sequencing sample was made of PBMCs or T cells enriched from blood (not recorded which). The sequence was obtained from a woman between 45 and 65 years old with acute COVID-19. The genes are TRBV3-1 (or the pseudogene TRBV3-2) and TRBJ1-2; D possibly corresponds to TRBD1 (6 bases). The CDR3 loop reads CASSPRQAFGYGYTF. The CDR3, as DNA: TGTGCCAGCAGCCCGCGACAGGCGTTTGGCTATGGCTACACCTTC.